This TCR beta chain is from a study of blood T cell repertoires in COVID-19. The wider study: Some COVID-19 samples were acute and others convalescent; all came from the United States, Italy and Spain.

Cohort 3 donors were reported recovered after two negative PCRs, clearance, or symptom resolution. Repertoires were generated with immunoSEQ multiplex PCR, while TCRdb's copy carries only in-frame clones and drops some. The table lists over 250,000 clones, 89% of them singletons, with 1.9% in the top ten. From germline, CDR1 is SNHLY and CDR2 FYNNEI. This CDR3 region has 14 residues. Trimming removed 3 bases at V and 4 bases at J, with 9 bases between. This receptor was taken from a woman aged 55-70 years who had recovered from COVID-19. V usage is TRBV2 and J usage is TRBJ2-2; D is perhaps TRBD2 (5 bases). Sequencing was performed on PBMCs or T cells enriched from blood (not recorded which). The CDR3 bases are TGTGCCAGCAGTGACCAAGGAGGCACCGGGGAGCTGTTTTTT. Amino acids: CASSDQGGTGELFF.